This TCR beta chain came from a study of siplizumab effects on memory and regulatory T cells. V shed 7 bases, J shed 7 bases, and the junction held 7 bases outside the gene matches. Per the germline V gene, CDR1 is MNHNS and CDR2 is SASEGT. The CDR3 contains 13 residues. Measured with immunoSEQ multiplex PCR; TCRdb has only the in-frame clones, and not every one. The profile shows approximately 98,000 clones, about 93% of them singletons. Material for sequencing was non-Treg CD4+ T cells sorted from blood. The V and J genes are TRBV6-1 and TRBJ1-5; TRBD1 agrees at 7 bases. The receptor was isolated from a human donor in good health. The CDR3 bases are TGTGCCAGCAAAGAGACAGGGAGGCAGCCCCAGCATTTT. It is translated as CASKETGRQPQHF.